This T cell receptor beta chain appears in the sequencing data of a study of T cell responses to AZD1222 COVID-19 vaccine. Germline CDR1 reads KGHSH; CDR2 reads LQKENI. V gave up 8 bases and J gave up 0 bases, with 20 bases separating them. This CDR3 spans 16 amino acids. Assay used: immunoSEQ multiplex PCR; TCRdb lists only in-frame clones, some missing. The table has about 110,000 clones, approximately 89% seen once. Study-level results: Scientists sampled the repertoires only once the peak T cell response had passed. White British donors predominated, females outnumbered males, and clonal diversity was possibly underestimated. Nearly half of unique spike-specific TCRs reportedly avoided B.1.351 and B.1.1.7 mutated regions.

To note about this clone: Its antigen remains unknown.

This chain joins TRBV18 and TRBJ2-7; D could derive from TRBD1 or TRBD2 (7 bases each). The sequence was obtained from an adult in good health. The starting material was peripheral blood, obtained on day 0 of MenACWY control vaccination. The CDR3 region has the DNA TGTGCCAGCCTTAAACCGCAGGGGGGGAGCTCCTACGAGCAGTACTTC. It encodes CASLKPQGGSSYEQYF. Full variable domain (outside the CDR3, taken from reference TRBV18 and TRBJ2-7): NAGVMQNPRHLVRRRGQEARLRCSPMKGHSHVYWYRQLPEEGLKFMVYLQKENIIDESGMPKERFSAEFPKEGPSILRIQQVVRGDSAAYFCASLKPQGGSSYEQYFGPGTRLTVT.